This T cell receptor beta chain was documented in a study of T cell responses to AZD1222 COVID-19 vaccine. The CDR3 sequence is 15 residues long. V lost 5 bases, J lost 0 bases, and 6 bases stayed unmatched. Germline loops: CDR1 GTSNPN, CDR2 SVGIG (reference sequence). In the case of this clone: What it recognizes is unknown.

Combined were second doses at about 4 or about 12 weeks. Study-level points and caveats: Among vaccine-associated CD4 TCRs, coverage spanned spike, with dominance at 160-218 and 743-854. The reported proportion of spike-specific TCRs targeting unmutated variant regions was nearly half.

Repertoires were generated with immunoSEQ multiplex PCR, while TCRdb's copy carries only in-frame clones and drops some. This sample carries some 110,000 clones, more than 75% of them seen once, and the ten largest clones take around 3.8%. The sequence was collected from an adult who received the AZD1222 COVID-19 vaccine. The sample in question was peripheral blood, obtained 28 days after the second AZD1222 dose. The V call is TRBV30, the J call TRBJ1-5, with 8 bases aligning to TRBD1. CDR3 protein: CAWGRTGGSNQPQHF. Here the CDR3 DNA reads TGTGCCTGGGGCAGAACAGGGGGTAGCAATCAGCCCCAGCATTTT.